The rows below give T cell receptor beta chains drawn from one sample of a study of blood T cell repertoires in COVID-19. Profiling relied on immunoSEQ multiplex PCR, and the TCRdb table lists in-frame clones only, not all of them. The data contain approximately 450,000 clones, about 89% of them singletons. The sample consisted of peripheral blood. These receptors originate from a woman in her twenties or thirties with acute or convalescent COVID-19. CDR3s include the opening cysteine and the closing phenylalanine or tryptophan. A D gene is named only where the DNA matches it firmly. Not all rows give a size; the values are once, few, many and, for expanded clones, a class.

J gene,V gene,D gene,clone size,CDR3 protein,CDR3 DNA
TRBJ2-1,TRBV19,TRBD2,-,CASSIGRGGNEQFF,TGTGCCAGTAGTATTGGAAGGGGAGGGAATGAGCAGTTCTTC
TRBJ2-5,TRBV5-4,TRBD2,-,CASSLLLAGGPETQYF,TGTGCCAGCAGCTTGTTATTAGCGGGGGGGCCGGAGACCCAGTACTTC
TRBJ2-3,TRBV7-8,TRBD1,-,CASSLGDRGRTDTQYF,TGTGCCAGCAGCTTAGGGGACAGGGGGCGCACAGATACGCAGTATTTT
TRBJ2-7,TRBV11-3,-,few,CASSLADSHFFYEQYF,TGTGCCAGCAGCTTAGCGGACTCCCACTTCTTCTACGAGCAGTACTTC
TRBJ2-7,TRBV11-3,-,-,CASSRYRESYEQYF,TGTGCCAGCAGCCGATACAGGGAGTCCTACGAGCAGTACTTC
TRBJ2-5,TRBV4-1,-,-,CASSQDGWRETQYF,TGCGCCAGCAGCCAAGACGGGTGGCGGGAGACCCAGTACTTC
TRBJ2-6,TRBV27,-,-,CASSQISGANVLTF,TGTGCCAGCAGCCAGATCTCTGGGGCCAACGTCCTGACTTTC
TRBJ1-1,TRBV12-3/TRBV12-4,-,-,CASSLQGGTEAFF,TGTGCCAGCAGTTTACAGGGTGGCACTGAAGCTTTCTTT
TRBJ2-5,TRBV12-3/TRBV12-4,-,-,CASSLNMETQYF,TGTGCCAGCAGTTTAAATATGGAGACCCAGTACTTC
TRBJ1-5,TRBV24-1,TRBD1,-,CATSDPRQGLNQPQHF,TGTGCCACCAGTGATCCCCGACAGGGGTTAAATCAGCCCCAGCATTTT
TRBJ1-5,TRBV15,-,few,CATSKGDQPQHF,TGTGCCACCAGCAAGGGGGATCAGCCCCAGCATTTT
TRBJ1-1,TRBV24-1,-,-,CATSDTGRVTEAFF,TGTGCCACCAGTGATACCGGGAGGGTCACTGAAGCTTTCTTT
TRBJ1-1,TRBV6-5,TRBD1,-,CASSYGQGEAFF,TGTGCCAGCAGTTACGGGCAGGGGGAGGCTTTCTTT
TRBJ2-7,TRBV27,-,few,CASTPGLFHEQYF,TGTGCCAGCACCCCAGGGTTATTTCACGAGCAGTACTTC
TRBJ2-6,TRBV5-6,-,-,CASSLVLTGANVLTF,TGTGCCAGCAGCTTGGTCCTAACTGGGGCCAACGTCCTGACTTTC
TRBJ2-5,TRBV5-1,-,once,CASSLWGLWETQYF,TGCGCCAGCAGCTTGTGGGGGCTTTGGGAGACCCAGTACTTC
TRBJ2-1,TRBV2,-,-,CASSFRGDGYNEQFF,TGTGCCAGCAGTTTCCGCGGGGACGGGTACAATGAGCAGTTCTTC
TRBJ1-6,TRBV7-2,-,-,CASSLVGGSPLHF,TGTGCCAGCAGCTTAGTAGGGGGTTCACCCCTCCACTTT
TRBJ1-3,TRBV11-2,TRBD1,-,CASSLQGVSGNTIYF,TGTGCCAGCAGCTTACAGGGGGTCTCTGGAAACACCATATATTTT
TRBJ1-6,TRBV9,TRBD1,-,CASSANRDRVTYNSPLHF,TGTGCCAGCAGCGCTAACCGGGACAGGGTCACCTATAATTCACCCCTCCACTTT
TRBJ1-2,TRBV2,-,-,CASTQGITNYGYTF,TGTGCCAGTACTCAGGGAATAACTAACTATGGCTACACCTTC
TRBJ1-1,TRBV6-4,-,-,CASSDSTGGNTEAFF,TGTGCCAGCAGTGACTCGACAGGAGGGAACACTGAAGCTTTCTTT
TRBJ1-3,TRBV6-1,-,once,CASSDTVFGNTIYF,TGTGCCAGCAGTGATACAGTGTTTGGAAACACCATATATTTT
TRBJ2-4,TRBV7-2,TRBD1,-,CASSQGVFGIQYF,TGTGCCAGCAGTCAGGGGGTGTTCGGCATTCAGTACTTC
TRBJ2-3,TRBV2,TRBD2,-,CASSEAGGPIDTQYF,TGTGCCAGCAGTGAGGCGGGGGGGCCAATAGATACGCAGTATTTT
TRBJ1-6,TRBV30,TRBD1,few,CAWSASGQGNTPLHF,TGTGCCTGGAGCGCATCTGGACAGGGTAATACACCCCTCCACTTT
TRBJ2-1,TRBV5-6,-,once,CASSLGEAGEQFF,TGTGCCAGCAGCTTGGGGGAGGCGGGCGAGCAGTTCTTC
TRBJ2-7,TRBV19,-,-,CASSPSGAGDYEQYF,TGTGCCAGTAGCCCTAGTGGAGCAGGGGACTACGAGCAGTACTTC
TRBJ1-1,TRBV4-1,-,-,CASSQTGLSNTEAFF,TGCGCCAGCAGCCAGACGGGACTCTCGAACACTGAAGCTTTCTTT
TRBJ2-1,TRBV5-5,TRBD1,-,CASSTRQGNSYNEQFF,TGTGCCAGCAGCACAAGACAGGGGAACTCCTACAATGAGCAGTTCTTC
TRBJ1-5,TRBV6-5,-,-,CASLKEWDQPQHF,TGTGCCAGTCTAAAGGAGTGGGATCAGCCCCAGCATTTT
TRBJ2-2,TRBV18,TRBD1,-,CASSPRDRGHNRGELFF,TGTGCCAGCTCACCCCGGGACAGGGGTCACAACCGCGGGGAGCTGTTTTTT
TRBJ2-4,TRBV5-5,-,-,CASSFGGYAKNIQYF,TGTGCCAGCAGCTTTGGGGGGTACGCCAAAAACATTCAGTACTTC
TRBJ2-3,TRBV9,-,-,CASSVQGSSTDTQYF,TGTGCCAGCAGCGTTCAGGGATCGAGCACAGATACGCAGTATTTT
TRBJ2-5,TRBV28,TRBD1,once,CASSSASGGRETQYF,TGTGCCAGCAGTTCCGCGTCAGGGGGCAGGGAGACCCAGTACTTC
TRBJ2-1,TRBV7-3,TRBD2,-,CASSAGLAESNEQFF,TGTGCCAGCAGCGCGGGACTAGCGGAGAGCAATGAGCAGTTCTTC
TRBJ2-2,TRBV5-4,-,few,CASSPRLDANTGELFF,TGTGCCAGCAGCCCGCGACTAGACGCGAACACCGGGGAGCTGTTTTTT
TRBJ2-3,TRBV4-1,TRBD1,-,CASSRGDRNTDTQYF,TGCGCCAGCAGCCGCGGGGACAGGAACACAGATACGCAGTATTTT
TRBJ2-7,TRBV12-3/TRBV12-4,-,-,CASSPGAGYEQYF,TGTGCCAGCAGTCCGGGAGCTGGGTACGAGCAGTACTTC
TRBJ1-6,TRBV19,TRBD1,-,CASSIAPTGGSPLHF,TGTGCCAGTAGTATAGCGCCTACAGGGGGTTCACCCCTCCACTTT
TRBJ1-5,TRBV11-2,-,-,CASSPGGRKNQPQHF,TGTGCCAGCAGCCCCGGAGGCAGGAAGAATCAGCCCCAGCATTTT
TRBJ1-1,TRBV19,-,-,CASGMGGHANTEAFF,TGTGCCAGTGGAATGGGAGGACACGCGAACACTGAAGCTTTCTTT
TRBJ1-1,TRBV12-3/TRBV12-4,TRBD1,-,CASSPRDRNEAFF,TGTGCCAGCAGTCCCCGGGACAGGAATGAAGCTTTCTTT
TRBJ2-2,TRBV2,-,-,CASSEERNTGELFF,TGTGCCAGCAGTGAAGAGCGGAACACCGGGGAGCTGTTTTTT
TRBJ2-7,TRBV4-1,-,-,CASSQDIGEQYF,TGCGCCAGCAGCCAAGATATCGGTGAGCAGTACTTC
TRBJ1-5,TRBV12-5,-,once,CASGLVDPRGNQPQHF,TGTGCTAGTGGTTTGGTGGACCCCAGGGGTAATCAGCCCCAGCATTTT
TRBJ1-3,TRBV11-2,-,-,CASSLGAGGLSSGNTIYF,TGTGCCAGCAGCTTAGGGGCCGGCGGACTAAGCTCTGGAAACACCATATATTTT
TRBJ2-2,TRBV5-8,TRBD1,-,CASSRTGTGNTGELFF,TGTGCCAGCAGCAGAACCGGGACAGGGAACACCGGGGAGCTGTTTTTT
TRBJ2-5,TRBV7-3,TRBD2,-,CASSPNTGGAQYF,TGTGCCAGCAGTCCGAACACGGGAGGGGCCCAGTACTTC
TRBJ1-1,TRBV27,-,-,CASGTPNTEAFF,TGTGCCAGCGGGACACCAAACACTGAAGCTTTCTTT
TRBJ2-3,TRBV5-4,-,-,CASSSPTDTQYF,TGTGCCAGCAGCTCTCCCACAGATACGCAGTATTTT